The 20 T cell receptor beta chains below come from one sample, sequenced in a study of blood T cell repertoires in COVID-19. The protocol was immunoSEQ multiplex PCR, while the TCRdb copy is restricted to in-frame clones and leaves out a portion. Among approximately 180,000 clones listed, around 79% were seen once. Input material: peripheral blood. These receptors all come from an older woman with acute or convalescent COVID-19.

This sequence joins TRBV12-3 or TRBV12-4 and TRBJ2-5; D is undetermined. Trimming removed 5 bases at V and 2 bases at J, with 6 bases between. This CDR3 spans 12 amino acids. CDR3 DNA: TGTGCCAGCAGTCTCGTTCAAGAGACCCAGTACTTC. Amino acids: CASSLVQETQYF.

CDR3 loop: CASSLLVGAGTGELFF. The CDR3 DNA reads as TGTGCCAGCAGCTTGTTGGTGGGAGCGGGCACCGGGGAGCTGTTTTTT. The rearrangement joins TRBV5-4 to TRBJ2-2, with a weak D call TRBD2 (6 bases). V was cut by 1 base and J by 4 bases, with 14 bases left in between. The germline V gene encodes CDR1 SGHNT and CDR2 YYREEE (reference sequence). CDR3 length: 16 amino acids.

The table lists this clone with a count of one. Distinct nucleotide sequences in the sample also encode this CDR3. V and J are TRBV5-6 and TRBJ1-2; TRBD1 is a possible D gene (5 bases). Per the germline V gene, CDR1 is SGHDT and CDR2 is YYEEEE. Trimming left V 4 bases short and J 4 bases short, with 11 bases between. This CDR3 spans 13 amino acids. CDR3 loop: CASSTPQGYGYTF. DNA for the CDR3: TGTGCCAGCAGCACCCCCCAGGGCTATGGCTACACCTTC.

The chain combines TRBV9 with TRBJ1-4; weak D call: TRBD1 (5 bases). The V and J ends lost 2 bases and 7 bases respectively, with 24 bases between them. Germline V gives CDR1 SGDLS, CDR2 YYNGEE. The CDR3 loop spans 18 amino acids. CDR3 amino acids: CASSVSTGTPKWGEKLFF. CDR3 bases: TGTGCCAGCAGCGTGTCGACCGGGACTCCAAAGTGGGGTGAAAAACTGTTTTTT.

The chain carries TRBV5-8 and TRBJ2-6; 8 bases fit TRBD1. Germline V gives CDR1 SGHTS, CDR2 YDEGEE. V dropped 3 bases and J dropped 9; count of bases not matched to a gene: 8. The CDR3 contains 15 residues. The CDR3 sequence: CASSWGQVAGNVLTF. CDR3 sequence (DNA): TGTGCCAGCAGCTGGGGACAGGTAGCCGGCAACGTCCTGACTTTC.

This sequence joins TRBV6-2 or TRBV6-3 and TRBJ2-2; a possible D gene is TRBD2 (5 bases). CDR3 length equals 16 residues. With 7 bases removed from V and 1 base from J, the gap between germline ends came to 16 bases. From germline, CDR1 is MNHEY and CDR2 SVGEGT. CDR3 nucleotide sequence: TGTGCCAGCATCCCTAGCCCGGTCCTGAACACCGGGGAGCTGTTTTTT. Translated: CASIPSPVLNTGELFF.

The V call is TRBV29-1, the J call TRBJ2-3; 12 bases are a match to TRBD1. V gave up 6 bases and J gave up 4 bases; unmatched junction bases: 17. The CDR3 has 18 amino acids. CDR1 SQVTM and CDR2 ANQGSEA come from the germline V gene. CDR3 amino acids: CSVTGQGALRGSPDTQYF. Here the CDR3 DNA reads TGCAGCGTAACGGGACAGGGGGCCTTACGCGGGAGCCCAGATACGCAGTATTTT.

In DNA form, the CDR3 reads TGTGCCAGCAGCTTAGGTGGGACAGGGGTGGAGACCCAGTACTTC. Its protein product is CASSLGGTGVETQYF. The chain recombines TRBV7-3 with TRBJ2-5; 10 positions match TRBD1. Trimming at V came to 2 bases and at J to 5 bases, leaving 5 bases not matched to a gene. Germline V gene lookup returns CDR1 SGHTA and CDR2 FQGTGA. This CDR3 comprises 15 residues.

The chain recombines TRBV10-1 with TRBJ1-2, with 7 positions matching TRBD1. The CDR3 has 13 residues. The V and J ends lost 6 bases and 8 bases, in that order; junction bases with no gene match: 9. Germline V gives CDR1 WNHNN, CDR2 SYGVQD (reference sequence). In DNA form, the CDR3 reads TGCGCCAGCAGCAAAGACAGGGACCGGGGCTACACCTTC. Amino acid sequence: CASSKDRDRGYTF.

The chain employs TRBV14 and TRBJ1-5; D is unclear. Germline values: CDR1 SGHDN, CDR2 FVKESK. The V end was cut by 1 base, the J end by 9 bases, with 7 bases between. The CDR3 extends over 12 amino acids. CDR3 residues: CASSQVNGPQHF. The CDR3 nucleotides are TGTGCCAGCAGCCAAGTTAACGGGCCCCAGCATTTT.

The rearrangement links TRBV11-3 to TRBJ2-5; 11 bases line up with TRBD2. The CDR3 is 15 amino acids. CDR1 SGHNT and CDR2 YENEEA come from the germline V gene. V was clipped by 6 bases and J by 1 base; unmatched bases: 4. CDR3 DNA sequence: TGTGCCAGCAGTCCCGGGACTAGCGGCCAAGAGACCCAGTACTTC. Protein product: CASSPGTSGQETQYF. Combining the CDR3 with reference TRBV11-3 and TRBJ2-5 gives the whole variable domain EAGVVQSPRYKIIEKKQPVAFWCNPISGHNTLYWYLQNLGQGPELLIRYENEEAVDDSQLPKDRFSAERLKGVDSTLKIQPAELGDSAVYLCASSPGTSGQETQYFGPGTRLLVL.

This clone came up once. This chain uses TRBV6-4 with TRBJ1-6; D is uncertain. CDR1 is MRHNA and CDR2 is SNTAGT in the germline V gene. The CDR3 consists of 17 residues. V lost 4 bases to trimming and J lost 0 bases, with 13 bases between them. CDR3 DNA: TGTGCCAGCAGTGCACCCCTCCTTAGCTCCTATAATTCACCCCTCCACTTT. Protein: CASSAPLLSSYNSPLHF.

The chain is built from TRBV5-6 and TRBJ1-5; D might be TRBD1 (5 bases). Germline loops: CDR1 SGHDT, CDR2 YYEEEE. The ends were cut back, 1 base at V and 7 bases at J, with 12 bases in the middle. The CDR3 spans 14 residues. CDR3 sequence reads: CASSLTGVYQPQHF. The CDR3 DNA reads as TGTGCCAGCAGCTTGACGGGGGTGTACCAGCCCCAGCATTTT. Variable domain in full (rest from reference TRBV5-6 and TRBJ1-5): DAGVTQSPTHLIKTRGQQVTLRCSPKSGHDTVSWYQQALGQGPQFIFQYYEEEERQRGNFPDRFSGHQFPNYSSELNVNALLLGDSALYLCASSLTGVYQPQHFGDGTRLSIL.

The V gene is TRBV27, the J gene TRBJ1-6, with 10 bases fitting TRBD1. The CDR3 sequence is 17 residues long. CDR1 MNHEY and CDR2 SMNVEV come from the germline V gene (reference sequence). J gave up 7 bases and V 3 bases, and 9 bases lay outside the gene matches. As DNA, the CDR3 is TGTGCCAGCAGTTTTCGTGGTGGGACAGGGGTGAATTCACCCCTCCACTTT. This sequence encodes CASSFRGGTGVNSPLHF.

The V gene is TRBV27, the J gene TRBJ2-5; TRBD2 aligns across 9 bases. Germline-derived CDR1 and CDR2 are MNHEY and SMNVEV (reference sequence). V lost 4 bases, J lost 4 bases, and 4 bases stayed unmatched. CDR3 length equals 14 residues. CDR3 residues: CASSSVLAGETQYF. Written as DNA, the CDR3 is TGTGCCAGCAGTTCCGTACTAGCGGGAGAGACCCAGTACTTC.

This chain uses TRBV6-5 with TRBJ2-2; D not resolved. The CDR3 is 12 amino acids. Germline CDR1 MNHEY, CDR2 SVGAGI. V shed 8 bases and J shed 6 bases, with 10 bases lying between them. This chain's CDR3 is CASRSFAGELFF. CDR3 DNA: TGTGCCAGCCGGAGTTTCGCCGGGGAGCTGTTTTTT.

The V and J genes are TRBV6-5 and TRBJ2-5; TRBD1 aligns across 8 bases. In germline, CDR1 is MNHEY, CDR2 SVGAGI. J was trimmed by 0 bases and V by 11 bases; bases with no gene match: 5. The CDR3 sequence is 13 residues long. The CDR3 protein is CAGGQENQETQYF. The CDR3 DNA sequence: TGTGCCGGGGGACAGGAAAACCAAGAGACCCAGTACTTC.

DNA of the CDR3: TGTGCCACCAGTGATCCGGGAGGGAGCTCCTACAATGAGCAGTTCTTC. It codes for CATSDPGGSSYNEQFF. The chain has TRBV24-1 and TRBJ2-1, with TRBD2 matching 8 bases. The V gene end was trimmed by 3 bases and the J gene end by 0 bases; junction bases not matched to a gene: 3. CDR3 length: 16 amino acids. Germline V lookup: CDR1 KGHDR, CDR2 SFDVKD.

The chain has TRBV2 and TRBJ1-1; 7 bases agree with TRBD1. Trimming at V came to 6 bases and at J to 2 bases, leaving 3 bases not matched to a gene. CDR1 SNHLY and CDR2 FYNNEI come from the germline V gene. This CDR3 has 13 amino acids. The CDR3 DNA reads TGTGCCAGCAGCCGGGACAGTAACACTGAAGCTTTCTTT. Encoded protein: CASSRDSNTEAFF.

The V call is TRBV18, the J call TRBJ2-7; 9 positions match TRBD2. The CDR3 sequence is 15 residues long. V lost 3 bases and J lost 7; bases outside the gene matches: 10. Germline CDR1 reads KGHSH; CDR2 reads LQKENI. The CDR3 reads CASSPRREGHGEQYF. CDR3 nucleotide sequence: TGTGCCAGCTCACCGAGGCGGGAGGGCCATGGTGAGCAGTACTTC.